The clone carrying this T cell receptor (beta chain) was counted at least ten times. Its antigen is unidentified. This specimen belongs to a study of regulatory T cells in long-lasting Graves disease. Overall study findings and caveats: Blood alone, not thyroid tissue, was studied. TCR diversity in persistent Graves' patients was below that of newly diagnosed ones.

Both iRepertoire HTBI primers and Arm-PCR of CDR3 regions were used to build the TCR beta libraries. MiXCR, applied by TCRdb to the multiplex PCR reads, yields one record per CDR3 protein. The sample shows fewer than 400,000 distinct CDR3 sequences, about 20% of them seen only once. Germline lookup yields CDR1 LNHDA and CDR2 SQIVND (reference sequence). The CDR3 has 14 residues. J was trimmed by 2 bases and V by 7 bases; bases with no gene match: 1. Regarding time point: newly diagnosed GD, antithyroid drugs for less than 3 months. From PBMCs, RNA was extracted and then used to make the TCR library. Clinicians diagnosed Graves' disease using American Thyroid Association guidelines. An approximately 9-milliliter sample of peripheral blood was drawn into EDTA tubes.

This clonotype was sampled from a female donor with Graves disease. Sequencing used peripheral blood mononuclear cells (PBMCs), obtained at new diagnosis, from a patient treated with antithyroid drugs. V usage is TRBV19 and J usage is TRBJ2-1, with 11 bases matching TRBD2. CDR3 residues: CASKTSGTYNEQFF. In DNA, the CDR3 is TGTGCCAGTAAGACTAGCGGGACCTACAATGAGCAGTTCTTC.